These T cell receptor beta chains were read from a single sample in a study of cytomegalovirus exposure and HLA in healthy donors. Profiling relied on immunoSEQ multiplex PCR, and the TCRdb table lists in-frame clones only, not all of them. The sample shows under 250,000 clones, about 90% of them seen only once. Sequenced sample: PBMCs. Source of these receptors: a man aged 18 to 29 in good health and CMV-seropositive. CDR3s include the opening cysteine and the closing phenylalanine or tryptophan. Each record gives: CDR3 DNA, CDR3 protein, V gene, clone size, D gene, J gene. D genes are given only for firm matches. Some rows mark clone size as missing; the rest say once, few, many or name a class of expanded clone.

TGTGCCAGCAGTTACGGGGCGGCGAACTATGGCTACACCTTC CASSYGAANYGYTF TRBV6-5 - - TRBJ1-2
TGCGCCAGCAGTGAGTCGCACATCAAGAGCGGCTACACCTTC CASSESHIKSGYTF TRBV10-1 - - TRBJ1-2
TGTGCCAGCACCCCAATGGGGGGCGACAACACCGGGGAGCTGTTTTTT CASTPMGGDNTGELFF TRBV6-6 once - TRBJ2-2
TGTGCCACCAGCAGTGGGGACAGGGGGCTGAACATTCAGTACTTC CATSSGDRGLNIQYF TRBV15 - TRBD1 TRBJ2-4
TGTGCCGGCCCCCGGGAGACCGACGCTGAAGCTTTCTTT CAGPRETDAEAFF TRBV28 - - TRBJ1-1
TGTGCCAGCACTCGGGGAGGTGACACTGAAGCTTTCTTT CASTRGGDTEAFF TRBV6-1 - - TRBJ1-1
TGTGCCAGCTCACCACCGGAAGGGGGGAACACTGAAGCTTTCTTT CASSPPEGGNTEAFF TRBV18 - - TRBJ1-1
TGTGCCAGCAGCTTGGGGACACTCGGTCCAGAGACCCAGTACTTC CASSLGTLGPETQYF TRBV5-6 - - TRBJ2-5
TGTGCCAGCAGTTACCGAGGGGAGACCCAGTACTTC CASSYRGETQYF TRBV6-5 - - TRBJ2-5
TGTGCCAGCATAGGGTTAGGGATCACTACCTACGAGCAGTACTTC CASIGLGITTYEQYF TRBV28 few - TRBJ2-7
TGTGCCATCGCGGACGATGGGACCCAGTACTTC CAIADDGTQYF TRBV10-3 - - TRBJ2-5
TGTGCCAGCAGCGTAGGGGAAGGGCAGGCGGGCGGGGAGCTGTTTTTT CASSVGEGQAGGELFF TRBV9 few - TRBJ2-2
TGTGCCAGCAGCAAGGTCGGAGAGAACACTGAAGCTTTCTTT CASSKVGENTEAFF TRBV6-1 - - TRBJ1-1
TGTGCCAGCAGCTTAGCTTTCACACGTACTTATGGCTACACCTTC CASSLAFTRTYGYTF TRBV7-9 - - TRBJ1-2
TGTGCCAGCAGTTTTAGGGTTACCGGGGAGCTGTTTTTT CASSFRVTGELFF TRBV27 - - TRBJ2-2
TGTGCCAGCAGCCCCGGGACAGGGGGCACTGAAGCTTTCTTT CASSPGTGGTEAFF TRBV27 - TRBD1 TRBJ1-1
TGTGCCAGCAGCTTAGTTCCGGGGAGCTCCTACAATGAGCAGTTCTTC CASSLVPGSSYNEQFF TRBV7-8 - - TRBJ2-1
TGTGCCAGCAGTTACGGGGGGGTTACTGAAGCTTTCTTT CASSYGGVTEAFF TRBV6-5 - - TRBJ1-1
TGTGCCAGCAGTCCCGGACTAGCGGGGGGAGTAAATGAGCAGTTCTTC CASSPGLAGGVNEQFF TRBV27 - TRBD2 TRBJ2-1
TGTGCCAGCAGTGAAATAGGCCGCGGGTTAGGGGAGCTGTTTTTT CASSEIGRGLGELFF TRBV2 - - TRBJ2-2
TGTGCCAGCAGTGATCGGGGCAGACAGGGAATCGACTATGGCTACACCTTC CASSDRGRQGIDYGYTF TRBV2 - TRBD1 TRBJ1-2
TGTGCCAGCATCAAAGAGTTTCCTCGATACGAGCAGTACTTC CASIKEFPRYEQYF TRBV11-2 - - TRBJ2-7
TGTGCCAGCAGCCCCCCCGGGAGGACCGATGAGCAGTTCTTC CASSPPGRTDEQFF TRBV25-1 few TRBD2 TRBJ2-1
TGTGCCAGCAGTTTGCGGAACAGAGTTAACTATGGCTACACCTTC CASSLRNRVNYGYTF TRBV28 - - TRBJ1-2
TGTGCCAGCAGCTCCGAAAGGACCGGGGAGCTGTTTTTT CASSSERTGELFF TRBV7-8 - - TRBJ2-2
TGTGCCAGCAGCCAGTCACGGGACAATGAGCAGTTCTTC CASSQSRDNEQFF TRBV4-2 - - TRBJ2-1
TGCGCCAGCAGCACAGGGTACACCGGGGAGCTGTTTTTT CASSTGYTGELFF TRBV5-1 - - TRBJ2-2
TGTGCCAGCAGCTTAGGACAGGGTAGCACCTACGAGCAGTACTTC CASSLGQGSTYEQYF TRBV11-1 once TRBD1 TRBJ2-7
TGTGCCAGCAAGCAGACTCCCAATGAAAAACTGTTTTTT CASKQTPNEKLFF TRBV6-1 - - TRBJ1-4
TGTGCCAGCAGCTTAGCTAGCGGTGGTTACAATGAGCAGTTCTTC CASSLASGGYNEQFF TRBV11-2 - TRBD2 TRBJ2-1
TGTGCCAGCAGTGAGCGTACTGAAGCTTTCTTT CASSERTEAFF TRBV6-6 - - TRBJ1-1
TGCAGCGCCCTCACGAGCTATGGCTACACCTTC CSALTSYGYTF TRBV29-1 - - TRBJ1-2
TGTGCCAGCAACTTGGGGACACGCTACGAGCAGTACTTC CASNLGTRYEQYF TRBV5-5 - - TRBJ2-7